This entry lists 19 T cell receptor beta chains sequenced from one sample in a study of identical twins. TCRdb ran MiXCR on the 5' RACE reads and lists one entry per CDR3 protein. Of 700,000 to 950,000 distinct CDR3 sequences in the sample, 9% to 15% were seen once. These data were likewise used in another study, on yellow fever vaccine responses in identical twins.

The sample was PBMCs. The origin of the receptors is a woman aged 18-29 years in good health.

Note on this clonotype: Since a much larger clone is just one base distant, this may be a read error. CDR3 sequence reads: CNVALGVVPGELFF. In nucleotides, the CDR3 is TGCAACGTTGCTCTGGGTGTCGTCCCCGGGGAGCTGTTTTTT. The rearrangement links TRBV29-1 to TRBJ2-2, with D hard to call. From germline, CDR1 is SQVTM and CDR2 ANQGSEA. This CDR3 comprises 14 residues.

The chain has TRBV27 and TRBJ2-3, with D perhaps TRBD1 (5 bases). This CDR3 has 15 amino acids. Germline V gene sequence: CDR1 MNHEY, CDR2 SMNVEV (reference sequence). Trimming shortened V by 7 bases and J by 3 bases, and 17 bases separated the two germline ends. The CDR3 sequence is CASTNWGRSTDTQYF. The DNA for the CDR3 is TGTGCCAGCACCAATTGGGGCAGGTCAACAGATACGCAGTATTTT.

The V and J genes are TRBV28 and TRBJ2-7; 11 bases match TRBD1. Per germline, CDR1 MDHEN and CDR2 SYDVKM. Trimming removed 6 bases from V and 3 bases from J; junction bases left unmatched: 7. The CDR3 length is 15 residues. The chain's CDR3 is CASRIYGTGGYEQYF. In nucleotides, the CDR3 is TGTGCCAGCAGGATATACGGGACAGGGGGCTACGAGCAGTACTTC.

V usage is TRBV11-2 and J usage is TRBJ1-1; D remains unclear. Germline values: CDR1 SGHAT, CDR2 FQNNGV. V gave up 5 bases and J gave up 0 bases, with 16 bases separating them. The CDR3 is made up of 16 amino acids. The CDR3 region is CASSPSGRVMNTEAFF. The CDR3 region has the DNA TGTGCCAGCAGCCCCTCCGGACGTGTAATGAACACTGAAGCTTTCTTT.

This clonotype was seen a handful of times. CDR3 in DNA: TGCGCCAGCAGCCAAGAGGGAATAGCGCAAGAGACCCAGTACTTC. Translation: CASSQEGIAQETQYF. The chain recombines TRBV4-1 with TRBJ2-5; D might be TRBD2 (5 bases). The length of the CDR3 is 15 residues. Germline CDR1 is MGHRA and CDR2 is YSYEKL. V was trimmed by 0 bases and J by 2 bases, leaving 10 bases between them.

This chain links TRBV7-2 with TRBJ1-6; D is undetermined. The V gene lost 3 bases and the J gene lost 10 bases, with 13 bases spanning the gap. Germline CDR1 reads SGHTA; CDR2 reads FQGNSA. The CDR3 is 14 amino acids. CDR3 region: CASSLGGFGSPLHF. The CDR3 coding sequence is TGTGCCAGCAGCTTGGGAGGATTCGGCTCACCCCTCCACTTT.

This clonotype was seen ten or more times. The chain combines TRBV20-1 with TRBJ1-1; D gene ambiguous. The germline V gene encodes CDR1 DFQATT and CDR2 SNEGSKA (reference sequence). The CDR3 is 14 amino acids. V was shortened by 1 base and J by 1 base, with 10 bases between the two germline ends. The CDR3 DNA reads TGCAGTGCTAGAGTGGCAGGTGGGAACACTGAAGCTTTCTTT. Translating gives CSARVAGGNTEAFF.

The V call is TRBV24-1, the J call TRBJ2-2; no clear D gene. The V end lost 5 bases, the J end lost 3 bases, and 6 bases lay between the germline ends. Germline CDR1 is KGHDR and CDR2 is SFDVKD. The CDR3 spans 13 residues. The CDR3 here is CATSVADTGELFF. In nucleotides, the CDR3 is TGTGCCACCAGTGTCGCAGACACCGGGGAGCTGTTTTTT.

V and J are TRBV4-2 and TRBJ2-7; TRBD2 might be the D (6 bases). V shed 1 base and J shed 0 bases, with 16 bases lying between them. CDR1 is LGHNA, CDR2 YNFKEQ, per germline. This CDR3 is 17 amino acids long. The CDR3 region has the DNA TGTGCCAGCAGCCAAGCGGGGGTGGGAGCGGACTCCTACGAGCAGTACTTC. Translated, it gives CASSQAGVGADSYEQYF.

This clonotype was found a few times. This chain joins TRBV12-3 or TRBV12-4 and TRBJ2-1; 7 positions match TRBD2. After removal of 7 bases from V and 7 bases from J, the junction contained 13 bases not matched to a gene. The CDR3 sequence is 15 residues long. The CDR3: CASTPMRGKVNEQFF. As DNA, the CDR3 is TGTGCCAGCACCCCGATGCGGGGGAAGGTTAATGAGCAGTTCTTC.

This clonotype has a count of ten or more. The chain employs TRBV28 and TRBJ1-5; no firm D call. The V end lost 2 bases, the J end lost 0 bases, and 5 bases lay between the germline ends. The length of the CDR3 is 14 residues. The germline CDR1 and CDR2 sequences are MDHEN and SYDVKM. The CDR3 loop reads CASSLSVSNQPQHF. CDR3 nucleotides: TGTGCCAGCAGTTTAAGTGTTAGCAATCAGCCCCAGCATTTT.

This clonotype was recorded at least ten times. The J gene is TRBJ2-5, the V gene TRBV7-8; the match to TRBD2 covers 7 bases. Germline-derived CDR1 and CDR2 are SGHVS and FQNEAQ. V lost 1 base and J lost 4; bases outside the gene matches: 6. The CDR3 spans 15 residues. The CDR3 DNA sequence: TGTGCCAGCAGCTTAGAGTCCGGGGGGTCAGAGACCCAGTACTTC. This codes for CASSLESGGSETQYF. The full variable domain, its missing parts supplied by reference TRBV7-8 and TRBJ2-5, is GAGVSQSPRYKVAKRGQDVALRCDPISGHVSLFWYQQALGQGPEFLTYFQNEAQLDKSGLPSDRFFAERPEGSVSTLKIQRTQQEDSAVYLCASSLESGGSETQYFGPGTRLLVL.

The chain uses TRBV7-2 and TRBJ2-1; a possible D gene is TRBD2 (6 bases). Trimming shortened V by 1 base and J by 3 bases, and 10 bases separated the two germline ends. CDR3 length equals 15 residues. Germline lookup yields CDR1 SGHTA and CDR2 FQGNSA. The CDR3 is CASSLDPGDYNEQFF. In nucleotides, the CDR3 is TGTGCCAGCAGCTTAGACCCGGGGGACTACAATGAGCAGTTCTTC.

This clonotype was counted only a few times. The chain is built from TRBV7-9 and TRBJ2-7; no firm D call. Trimming removed 1 base from V and 3 bases from J, with 10 bases in between. The CDR3 totals 14 residues. In germline, CDR1 is SEHNR, CDR2 FQNEAQ (reference sequence). The CDR3 loop is CASSLDSPDYEQYF. The DNA for the CDR3 is TGTGCCAGCAGCTTAGATTCACCCGACTACGAGCAGTACTTC.

This clonotype was recorded a few times. This rearrangement joins TRBV2 to TRBJ2-3; 9 bases map to TRBD2. The CDR3 is 16 amino acids. The V and J ends lost 3 bases and 4 bases, in that order; junction bases with no gene match: 8. Germline V gene lookup returns CDR1 SNHLY and CDR2 FYNNEI. DNA of the CDR3: TGTGCCAGCAGTGAGCCGCGGGGGGGCTTCGCAGATACGCAGTATTTT. This sequence encodes CASSEPRGGFADTQYF. The variable domain in full, completed from reference TRBV2 and TRBJ2-3, reads EPEVTQTPSHQVTQMGQEVILRCVPISNHLYFYWYRQILGQKVEFLVSFYNNEISEKSEIFDDQFSVERPDGSNFTLKIRSTKLEDSAMYFCASSEPRGGFADTQYFGPGTRLTVL.

Concerning this clonotype: The junction departs from germline at one end; a sequencing error may be responsible. This sequence joins TRBV6-1 and TRBJ2-1, with 12 bases identical to TRBD2. Germline-derived CDR1 and CDR2 are MNHNS and SASEGT. The CDR3 spans 13 residues. CDR3 in amino acids: CASSRTRTSGTIF. The DNA for the CDR3 is TGTGCCAGCAGTCGAACCAGGACTAGCGGGACGATCTTC.

This clonotype occurred many times. The chain combines TRBV12-3 or TRBV12-4 with TRBJ2-1, with a weak D call TRBD2 (6 bases). Trimming removed 4 bases at V and 10 bases at J, with 8 bases between. The CDR3 has 11 amino acids. CDR3 bases: TGTGCCAGCAGTTCGACTAGAGAGCAGTTCTTC. Protein: CASSSTREQFF.

This clonotype was observed a few times. The rearrangement uses TRBV12-3 or TRBV12-4 and TRBJ2-2; maybe TRBD1 (5 bases). The CDR3 extends over 13 amino acids. V lost 5 bases to trimming and J lost 5 bases, with 9 bases between them. In DNA form, the CDR3 reads TGTGCCAGCAGTCAGGGTATGACCGGGGAGCTGTTTTTT. Amino acids: CASSQGMTGELFF.

This rearrangement joins TRBV18 to TRBJ2-1; 7 nucleotides match TRBD1. V was pared by 4 bases and J by 0 bases, with 21 bases of the junction left unmatched. Germline V gives CDR1 KGHSH, CDR2 LQKENI. This CDR3 has 21 amino acids. In DNA, the CDR3 is TGTGCCAGCTCACGCCGAAGTAGGACAGGCGCCAGAGGTGCCTCCTACAATGAGCAGTTCTTC. It yields the protein CASSRRSRTGARGASYNEQFF.